These T cell receptor beta chains were read from a single sample in a study of memory CD4+ T cells and cytomegalovirus serostatus. Clones were read by immunoSEQ multiplex PCR, and TCRdb kept only the in-frame ones, dropping some. The sample carries around 50,000 clones, roughly three quarters recorded once. Material for sequencing was memory CD4+ T cells from blood. The origin of the receptors is an adult in good health and CMV-seronegative. Both conserved end residues are part of each CDR3.

V	J	CDR3
TRBV28	TRBJ2-1	CASSLPLRTANPYNEQFF
TRBV7-6	TRBJ2-7	CASSLGGGPLSF
TRBV29-1	TRBJ2-5	CSVESQTQYF
TRBV30	TRBJ1-5	CAWSKGDLGQGAIPQHF
TRBV6-1	TRBJ2-7	CASNTGTGLSYEQYF
TRBV19	TRBJ1-5	CASSLLGVEQPQHF
TRBV7-9	TRBJ1-1	CASSLGQGVSTEAFF
TRBV28	TRBJ2-1	CASSRRPGNAGGFF
TRBV27	TRBJ2-7	CASSLRTGLEQYF
TRBV14	TRBJ1-2	CASSRDRAGGYTF
TRBV5-6	TRBJ2-1	CASSFSSEQFF
TRBV19	TRBJ2-1	CASMVGGNEQFF
TRBV7-9	TRBJ2-2	CASSTGGLATGELFF
TRBV6-5	TRBJ1-3	CASRGQGVSGNTIYF
TRBV25-1	TRBJ1-1	CASSKGRKNTEAFF
TRBV18	TRBJ2-7	CASSPGREGTYEQYF
TRBV29-1	TRBJ1-3	CSVQYGLRGNTIYF
TRBV7-2	TRBJ2-1	CASSSWRAGNEQFF
TRBV28	TRBJ1-4	CASSLRGAQGNEKLFF
TRBV5-1	TRBJ2-7	CASSPIPSDEQYF
TRBV27	TRBJ2-7	CASRSTSSYEQYF
TRBV2	TRBJ2-7	CASGGLGEQYF
TRBV11-2	TRBJ1-2	CASSSLGQGSYGYTF
TRBV27	TRBJ2-3	CASRTTLGEPTSPQYF
TRBV28	TRBJ2-4	CASSPPSTSLTIIQYF
TRBV5-1	TRBJ2-7	CASSFSGPQSEQYF
TRBV10-2	TRBJ2-3	CASSEGDKDTQYF
TRBV19	TRBJ1-2	CASSIPGTGGNYGYTF
TRBV25-1	TRBJ1-1	CASTEYSDTEAFF
TRBV10-3	TRBJ2-1	CAIRSSGNRNEQFF
TRBV12-5	TRBJ2-2	CASGAGANTGELFF
TRBV5-1	TRBJ1-4	CASSHGDQNEKLFF
TRBV7-2	TRBJ2-1	CASSLGGRFEQFF
TRBV6-5	TRBJ2-7	CASSRLAGGSYEQYF
TRBV2	TRBJ2-7	CASTKSASGRTTEQYF
TRBV7-8	TRBJ1-5	CASSSGQGARQPQHF
TRBV6-6	TRBJ1-1	CANADRGNTEAFF
TRBV18	TRBJ2-1	CASRTSPDSNKQFF
TRBV30	TRBJ1-3	CAWIRGRSGNTIYF
TRBV5-6	NA	CASSYQGGRAGANEQYF
TRBV14	TRBJ2-5	CASSQVSSRYQETQYF
TRBV27	TRBJ1-5	CASRLSGTGDNQPQHF
TRBV28	TRBJ2-7	CASSSAPTYEQYF
TRBV28	TRBJ2-7	CASSSVRGRSYEQYF
TRBV19	TRBJ1-1	CASSAAPGQGLTEAFF
TRBV5-1	TRBJ1-2	CASSLGQGDYGYTF
TRBV10-3	TRBJ2-7	CAISESSTGEYEQYF
TRBV7-9	TRBJ1-5	CASSLDRGDQPQHF
TRBV10-3	TRBJ2-7	CAISGLPVGGYEQYF
TRBV27	TRBJ2-7	CASSLGPWGGGSYEQYF